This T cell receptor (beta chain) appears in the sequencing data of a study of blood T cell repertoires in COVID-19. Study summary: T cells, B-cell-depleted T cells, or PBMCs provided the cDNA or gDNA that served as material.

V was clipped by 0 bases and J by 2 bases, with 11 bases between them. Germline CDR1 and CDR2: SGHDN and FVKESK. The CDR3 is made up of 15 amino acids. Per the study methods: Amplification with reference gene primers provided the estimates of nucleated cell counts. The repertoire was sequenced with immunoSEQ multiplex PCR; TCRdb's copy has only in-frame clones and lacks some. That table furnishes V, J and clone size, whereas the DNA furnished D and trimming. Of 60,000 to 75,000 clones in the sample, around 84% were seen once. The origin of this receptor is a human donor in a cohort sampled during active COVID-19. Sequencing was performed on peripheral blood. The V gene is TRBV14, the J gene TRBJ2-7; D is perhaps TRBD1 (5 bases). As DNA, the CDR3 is TGTGCCAGCAGCCAAGATCGTACAGGACCCTACGAGCAGTACTTC. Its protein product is CASSQDRTGPYEQYF. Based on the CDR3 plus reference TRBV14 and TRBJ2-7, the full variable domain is EAGVTQFPSHSVIEKGQTVTLRCDPISGHDNLYWYRRVMGKEIKFLLHFVKESKQDESGMPNNRFLAERTGGTYSTLKVQPAELEDSGVYFCASSQDRTGPYEQYFGPGTRLTVT.